A selection of T cell receptor beta chains follows, all from one sample in a study of blood T cells in healthy people across ages. A single record per CDR3 protein comes from TCRdb applying MiXCR to the 5' RACE reads. The sample includes around 1.1 million distinct CDR3 sequences, roughly two fifths of them seen just once. The material sequenced was blood. The receptor set was obtained from a man younger than 35 in good health. Each CDR3 is given with its conserved first and last residue. D genes are given only for firm matches. The size of a clone is reported for some rows only, either as once, few or many, or as a class for expanded clones.

d_gene,j_gene,v_gene,abundance,CDR3nt,CDR3aa
NA,TRBJ1-6,TRBV5-1,NA,TGCGCCAGCAGCTTAAATAGGGAGGTCGCGAATTCACCCCTCCACTTT,CASSLNREVANSPLHF
NA,TRBJ2-7,TRBV4-3,few,TGCGCCAGCAGCCAAGATCGAGAACGGGGGTTTAACGAGCAGTACTTC,CASSQDRERGFNEQYF
TRBD2,TRBJ2-1,TRBV9,few,TGTGCCAGCAGCGTAGGCCCTAGCGGCACCTACAATGAGCAGTTCTTC,CASSVGPSGTYNEQFF
NA,TRBJ2-7,TRBV7-2,NA,TGTGCCAGCAGCCGCAAAACCTCAGGGGTCCTTTCCTACGAGCAGTACTTC,CASSRKTSGVLSYEQYF
NA,TRBJ1-5,TRBV29-1,few,TGCAGCGTTAGGGACACGAATCAGCCCCAGCATTTT,CSVRDTNQPQHF
NA,TRBJ1-2,TRBV4-3,few,TGCGCCAGCAGCCAAGATTATCAGGGCAGGGTTTATGGCTACACCTTC,CASSQDYQGRVYGYTF
TRBD2,TRBJ2-4,TRBV14,few,TGTGCCAGCAGCCAAGATCTTGCAGGCGGGCGGGAGGAGCAGTACTTC,CASSQDLAGGREEQYF
TRBD1,TRBJ1-1,TRBV5-1,NA,TGCGCCACCCATCCCGGGACAGGGGATGGAGGAGCTTTCTTT,CATHPGTGDGGAFF
NA,TRBJ1-4,TRBV20-1,NA,TGCAGTCCGGGACGGATTAATGAAAAACTGTTTTTT,CSPGRINEKLFF
NA,TRBJ1-2,TRBV7-2,NA,TGTGCCAGCAGCTTAGACAGGGACGGTGGCTATGGTTACACCTTC,CASSLDRDGGYGYTF
NA,TRBJ1-6,TRBV6-5,NA,TGTGCCAGCAGTTACTCGAAGGAGAATAATTCACCCCTCCACTTT,CASSYSKENNSPLHF
NA,TRBJ1-1,TRBV29-1,NA,TGCAGCGTTGAATCGGTGAACACTGAAGCTTTCTTT,CSVESVNTEAFF
TRBD1,TRBJ1-2,TRBV12-3/TRBV12-4,NA,TGTGCCAGCAGTCCGGGGACAGGGGTAGGCTACACCTTC,CASSPGTGVGYTF
TRBD2,TRBJ2-1,TRBV2,few,TGTGCCAGCATAGCACTAGCGGCCAATGAGCAGTTCTTC,CASIALAANEQFF
NA,TRBJ1-5,TRBV5-1,few,TGCGCCAGCAGCTTGGCCGATCGACTCATTCGACTAGATCTGCAAACTTCCAATCAGCCCCAGCATTTT,CASSLADRLIRLDLQTSNQPQHF
TRBD1,TRBJ1-2,TRBV4-2,NA,TGTGCCAGCAGCCAAGGACAGGGTTCGGGAGGCTACACCTTC,CASSQGQGSGGYTF
TRBD1,TRBJ2-1,TRBV20-1,NA,TGCAGTGCTAGACCTAATGCGGGACAGGGCCCGCAAGAGACCCAGTTCTTC,CSARPNAGQGPQETQFF
NA,TRBJ1-5,TRBV20-1,NA,TGCAGTGCTAGAGATCGTGGACAGCGCGAGCCCCAGCATTTT,CSARDRGQREPQHF
TRBD2,TRBJ2-7,TRBV20-1,NA,TGCAGTGCTAGCGGCCTAGCGGGAGGTGGAAACGAGCAGTACTTC,CSASGLAGGGNEQYF
TRBD2,TRBJ2-1,TRBV7-2,NA,TGTGCCAGCAGCCCGCCCGGGACTAGCAATGAGCAGTTCTTC,CASSPPGTSNEQFF
NA,TRBJ2-5,TRBV7-7,NA,TGTGCCAGCAGCTCAGGAAGGGGGGTTAAAGAGACCCAGTACTTC,CASSSGRGVKETQYF
TRBD1,TRBJ1-2,TRBV12-3/TRBV12-4,few,TGTGCCACCACACAGGGGGCTGGCTATGGCTACACCTTC,CATTQGAGYGYTF
NA,TRBJ2-1,TRBV5-1,few,TGCGCCAGCAGCCTCACCGGGACACTCGACCACAATGAGCAGTTCTTC,CASSLTGTLDHNEQFF
NA,TRBJ2-5,TRBV6-2/TRBV6-3,NA,TGTGCCAGCGGAACTTTCGAGACCCAGTACTTC,CASGTFETQYF
TRBD1,TRBJ1-1,TRBV4-2,NA,TGTGCCAGCAGCGTCTGGGACAGGGGGCCCATGAACACTGAAGCTTTCTTT,CASSVWDRGPMNTEAFF
NA,TRBJ1-4,TRBV9,NA,TGTGCCAGCAGCGTAGCTACGGCAGAAGGGGGAAAACTGTTTTTT,CASSVATAEGGKLFF
TRBD1,TRBJ2-4,TRBV3-1,NA,TGTGCCAGCAGCCAAGGTAGGGGGCCTGGCGGCATTCAGTACTTC,CASSQGRGPGGIQYF
NA,TRBJ2-7,TRBV20-1,NA,TGCAGTGCTAGAATCGGTCGTAAAAGCTCCTACGAGCAGTACTTC,CSARIGRKSSYEQYF
TRBD1,TRBJ2-3,TRBV5-1,many,TGCGCCAGCAGCTTTACCGGGACAGGGGCCACAGATACGCAGTATTTT,CASSFTGTGATDTQYF
TRBD2,TRBJ2-5,TRBV12-3/TRBV12-4,NA,TGTGCCAGCACGCTAGCGGGGGGGCAAGAGACCCAGTACTTC,CASTLAGGQETQYF
TRBD1,TRBJ1-2,TRBV6-1,NA,TGTGCCACCACCCAGGGGGCCCGTTCGAAGAACTATGGCTACACCTTC,CATTQGARSKNYGYTF
NA,TRBJ1-4,TRBV6-6,few,TGTGCCAGCAGTCGGGATTCGGGTGAAAAACTGTTTTTT,CASSRDSGEKLFF
NA,TRBJ2-7,TRBV2,NA,TGTGCCAGCAGTGAGGAAAGGTGGGGAGCCTACGAGCAGTACTTC,CASSEERWGAYEQYF
NA,TRBJ2-2,TRBV7-2,NA,TGTGCCAGCAGCTTAGCGCAGGGGGAGCTGTTTTTT,CASSLAQGELFF
NA,TRBJ1-4,TRBV20-1,few,TGCAGTGCTAGTGGTCGGGGGGAGGAAAAACTGTTTTTT,CSASGRGEEKLFF
TRBD1,TRBJ2-5,TRBV29-1,NA,TGCAGCGTGCAACCGGGACAGGGTGATGCGTACTTC,CSVQPGQGDAYF
NA,TRBJ1-1,TRBV20-1,NA,TGCAGTGCTAGAGTGCAGGTAATATCAGACACTGAAGCTTTCTTT,CSARVQVISDTEAFF
NA,TRBJ2-5,TRBV7-6,NA,TGTGCCAGCAGCTTAGCGCTACGGGTACAAGAGACCCAGTACTTC,CASSLALRVQETQYF
NA,TRBJ2-1,TRBV5-1,NA,TGCGCCAGCACAGGACAGCCTACTTGGGAGCAGTTCTTC,CASTGQPTWEQFF
NA,TRBJ1-1,TRBV12-3/TRBV12-4,NA,TGTGCCAGCACCTACTGGGGCCAGGGGAACACTGAAGCTTTCTTT,CASTYWGQGNTEAFF
NA,TRBJ2-7,TRBV9,many,TGTGCCAGCAGCCCAGGATCCCTTTACGAGCAGTACTTC,CASSPGSLYEQYF
NA,TRBJ1-1,TRBV28,NA,TGTGCCAGCAGTTTAACGGGGAGTCGGACTGAAGCTTTCTTT,CASSLTGSRTEAFF
NA,TRBJ1-2,TRBV4-3,NA,TGCGCCAGCAGCCATCCGGGGGCGAACTATGGCTACACCTTC,CASSHPGANYGYTF
NA,TRBJ1-2,TRBV29-1,few,TGCAGCGTTGGATCTGGAGGTAGCTATGGCTACACCTTC,CSVGSGGSYGYTF
NA,TRBJ2-3,TRBV6-5,few,TGTGCCAGCAGTTACCCACACCCGGCAGGGACTGATGGAACGCAGTATTTT,CASSYPHPAGTDGTQYF
TRBD1,TRBJ1-4,TRBV12-3/TRBV12-4,many,TGTGCCAGCAGTTTTACAGGGGGCTTTAATGAAAAACTGTTTTTT,CASSFTGGFNEKLFF
TRBD1,TRBJ1-2,TRBV12-3/TRBV12-4,few,TGTGCCAGCACGACCGACAGGGCGTTCTTTGGAGGCTACACCTTC,CASTTDRAFFGGYTF
NA,TRBJ1-1,TRBV6-2/TRBV6-3,NA,TGTGCCAGCGCCCTCCCGCCTTTTCGTTCAGTTTTCTCTGAAGCTTTCTTT,CASALPPFRSVFSEAFF
NA,TRBJ2-3,TRBV5-8,NA,TGTGCCAGCCTTTTCGAGGAGAGGGATACGCAGTATTTT,CASLFEERDTQYF
TRBD1,TRBJ1-6,TRBV5-1,NA,TGCGCCAGCAGCTTTTTGGGACAGAGCTATAATTCACCCCTCCACTTT,CASSFLGQSYNSPLHF
NA,TRBJ1-2,TRBV6-5,NA,TGTGCCAGCAGCCTAGGGGAGGGGTCGGGTCACTATGGCTACACCTTC,CASSLGEGSGHYGYTF
NA,TRBJ2-3,TRBV5-8,few,TGTGCCAGCAGGATCCGGAGCACAGATACGCAGTATTTT,CASRIRSTDTQYF
NA,TRBJ1-1,TRBV4-1,few,TGCGCCAGCAGCGCTCAGTTGAACACTGAAGCTTTCTTT,CASSAQLNTEAFF
TRBD1,TRBJ1-2,TRBV6-2/TRBV6-3,NA,TGTGCCAGCAGTTCCCCGGACAGGACCGTCTATGGCTACACCTTC,CASSSPDRTVYGYTF
NA,TRBJ1-5,TRBV9,NA,TGTGCCAGCAGCGGTGGACATTATAGCAATCAGCCCCAGCATTTT,CASSGGHYSNQPQHF